These T cell receptor beta chains were read from a single sample in a study of cytomegalovirus exposure and HLA in healthy donors. Produced via immunoSEQ multiplex PCR; TCRdb's table is partial and in-frame only. The table has roughly 120,000 clones, more than 75% seen once; the top ten hold 13%. The material sequenced was PBMCs. These receptors all stem from a woman in her sixties or seventies in good health and CMV-seropositive. The CDR3 runs from the conserved cysteine through the conserved F or W. D genes are given only for firm matches. The size field is filled for only some rows; it gives once, few, many or a size class.

cdr3_length: 15
clone_size: NA
v_call: TRBV30
j_call: TRBJ2-3
d_call: TRBD2
cdr3_nt: TGTGCCTGGAGGGTAGCGGGGGGTTCCACAGATACGCAGTATTTT
cdr3_aa: CAWRVAGGSTDTQYF

cdr3_length: 20
clone_size: NA
v_call: TRBV4-1
j_call: TRBJ2-3
d_call: TRBD2
cdr3_nt: TGCGCCAGCAGCCAATCCATGGGACTAAAGCGGGGACCTAGCACAGATACGCAGTATTTT
cdr3_aa: CASSQSMGLKRGPSTDTQYF

cdr3_length: 12
clone_size: NA
v_call: TRBV19
j_call: TRBJ1-1
d_call: NA
cdr3_nt: TGTGCCAGTAGGAGGACAGACACTGAAGCTTTCTTT
cdr3_aa: CASRRTDTEAFF

cdr3_length: 14
clone_size: NA
v_call: TRBV6-5
j_call: TRBJ2-3
d_call: NA
cdr3_nt: TGTGCCAGCAGTTACAGGAGGGACACAGATACGCAGTATTTT
cdr3_aa: CASSYRRDTDTQYF

cdr3_length: 15
clone_size: once
v_call: TRBV11-2
j_call: TRBJ2-3
d_call: TRBD2
cdr3_nt: TGTGCCAGCAGCTTAGGCGCGGGAGGTGGAGATACGCAGTATTTT
cdr3_aa: CASSLGAGGGDTQYF

cdr3_length: 15
clone_size: NA
v_call: TRBV7-2
j_call: TRBJ2-1
d_call: TRBD2
cdr3_nt: TGTGCCAGCAGGTCTAGCGGGAGCTCCTACAATGAGCAGTTCTTC
cdr3_aa: CASRSSGSSYNEQFF

cdr3_length: 14
clone_size: NA
v_call: TRBV19
j_call: TRBJ2-7
d_call: TRBD1
cdr3_nt: TGTGCCAGTAGTCTGACAGGGGGGTCCTACGAGCAGTACTTC
cdr3_aa: CASSLTGGSYEQYF

cdr3_length: 12
clone_size: NA
v_call: TRBV7-9
j_call: TRBJ1-1
d_call: NA
cdr3_nt: TGTGCCAGCACCACCGCGGCGGATGAAGCTTTCTTT
cdr3_aa: CASTTAADEAFF

cdr3_length: 14
clone_size: NA
v_call: TRBV6-5
j_call: TRBJ1-2
d_call: NA
cdr3_nt: TGTGCCAGCAGTTACCAACAGGGTAGCTATGGCTACACCTTC
cdr3_aa: CASSYQQGSYGYTF

cdr3_length: 17
clone_size: NA
v_call: TRBV10-3
j_call: TRBJ2-7
d_call: NA
cdr3_nt: TGTGCCATCAGTGGGAGGCGCGTGGGAGGCAGCTCCTACGAGCAGTACTTC
cdr3_aa: CAISGRRVGGSSYEQYF

cdr3_length: 18
clone_size: few
v_call: TRBV30
j_call: TRBJ2-3
d_call: TRBD2
cdr3_nt: TGTGCCTGGAGTGTCCCAAAAGCGGGGGGCAACCGAGGAGATACGCAGTATTTT
cdr3_aa: CAWSVPKAGGNRGDTQYF

cdr3_length: 11
clone_size: NA
v_call: TRBV5-4
j_call: TRBJ2-7
d_call: NA
cdr3_nt: TGTGCCAGCACGGGACAATACGAGCAGTACTTC
cdr3_aa: CASTGQYEQYF

cdr3_length: 15
clone_size: few
v_call: TRBV14
j_call: TRBJ2-1
d_call: NA
cdr3_nt: TGTGCCAGCAGCCAAGTGGGCAGGCTGGAGGGTGAGCAGTTCTTC
cdr3_aa: CASSQVGRLEGEQFF

cdr3_length: 14
clone_size: NA
v_call: TRBV7-2
j_call: TRBJ2-5
d_call: TRBD1
cdr3_nt: TGTGCCAGCAGCCCTACAGGGGGGTGGGAGACCCAGTACTTC
cdr3_aa: CASSPTGGWETQYF

cdr3_length: 15
clone_size: NA
v_call: TRBV19
j_call: TRBJ2-7
d_call: NA
cdr3_nt: TGTGCCAGTAGTATTGAGTCCGGGGGGCGCGACGAGCAGTACTTC
cdr3_aa: CASSIESGGRDEQYF

cdr3_length: 15
clone_size: NA
v_call: TRBV7-2
j_call: TRBJ2-7
d_call: NA
cdr3_nt: TGTGCCAGCAGCAAACAGACAGGCCCATCCTACGAGCAGTACTTC
cdr3_aa: CASSKQTGPSYEQYF

cdr3_length: 15
clone_size: NA
v_call: TRBV27
j_call: TRBJ2-7
d_call: TRBD2
cdr3_nt: TGTGCCAGGGAAAAAGGACTAGCCTACGCCTACGAGCAGTACTTC
cdr3_aa: CAREKGLAYAYEQYF

cdr3_length: 12
clone_size: NA
v_call: TRBV2
j_call: TRBJ1-2
d_call: NA
cdr3_nt: TGTGCCAGCAGGCAGATATTCTCTGGCTACACCTTC
cdr3_aa: CASRQIFSGYTF

cdr3_length: 16
clone_size: NA
v_call: TRBV4-2
j_call: TRBJ1-2
d_call: NA
cdr3_nt: TGTGCCAGCAGCCAAGATAACAGGGAATTTAACTATGGCTACACCTTC
cdr3_aa: CASSQDNREFNYGYTF

cdr3_length: 15
clone_size: NA
v_call: TRBV6-1
j_call: TRBJ2-7
d_call: NA
cdr3_nt: TGTGCCAGCAGTGTACTACAGGGACCCCTCTACGAGCAGTACTTC
cdr3_aa: CASSVLQGPLYEQYF

cdr3_length: 16
clone_size: NA
v_call: TRBV29-1
j_call: TRBJ2-1
d_call: TRBD2
cdr3_nt: TGCAGCGTTCTTGGACTAGCGGGAGGTTCGAACAATGAGCAGTTCTTC
cdr3_aa: CSVLGLAGGSNNEQFF

cdr3_length: 16
clone_size: NA
v_call: TRBV9
j_call: TRBJ2-2
d_call: NA
cdr3_nt: TGTGCCAGCAGCGTAGGCGAGCGGGTAAACACCGGGGAGCTGTTTTTT
cdr3_aa: CASSVGERVNTGELFF

cdr3_length: 14
clone_size: NA
v_call: TRBV7-2
j_call: TRBJ2-7
d_call: TRBD1
cdr3_nt: TGTGCCAGCAGCGGACAGGGCATCGCCTACGAGCAGTACTTC
cdr3_aa: CASSGQGIAYEQYF

cdr3_length: 11
clone_size: NA
v_call: TRBV29-1
j_call: TRBJ2-7
d_call: NA
cdr3_nt: TGCAGCGTTCGGGGTTCCTACGAGCAGTACTTC
cdr3_aa: CSVRGSYEQYF

cdr3_length: 15
clone_size: once
v_call: TRBV18
j_call: TRBJ2-7
d_call: TRBD2
cdr3_nt: TGTGCCAGCTCACCGTTAGCGGGGGGGCCCGACGAGCAGTACTTC
cdr3_aa: CASSPLAGGPDEQYF

cdr3_length: 18
clone_size: NA
v_call: TRBV19
j_call: TRBJ2-6
d_call: NA
cdr3_nt: TGTGCCAGTAGTATACCAAGGGAGGCACGCTCTGGGGCCAACGTCCTGACTTTC
cdr3_aa: CASSIPREARSGANVLTF

cdr3_length: 14
clone_size: NA
v_call: TRBV5-4
j_call: TRBJ2-3
d_call: TRBD2
cdr3_nt: TGTGCCACCAAAGCAGGGAGGGCTGCAGATACGCAGTATTTT
cdr3_aa: CATKAGRAADTQYF

cdr3_length: 13
clone_size: NA
v_call: TRBV2
j_call: TRBJ1-2
d_call: TRBD1
cdr3_nt: TGTGCCAGCAGACCGGGACAGGGTCTTAGCTACACCTTC
cdr3_aa: CASRPGQGLSYTF

cdr3_length: 14
clone_size: NA
v_call: TRBV7-3
j_call: TRBJ2-7
d_call: NA
cdr3_nt: TGTGCCAGCAGCTTTGCGGGCCCCTCCTACGAGCAGTACTTC
cdr3_aa: CASSFAGPSYEQYF

cdr3_length: 13
clone_size: once
v_call: TRBV5-1
j_call: TRBJ2-4
d_call: TRBD1
cdr3_nt: TGCGCCAGCAGCCCGGACAGGGCAAACATTCAGTACTTC
cdr3_aa: CASSPDRANIQYF

cdr3_length: 15
clone_size: NA
v_call: TRBV7-8
j_call: TRBJ1-4
d_call: NA
cdr3_nt: TGTGCCAGCAGCTTAACTATCACAACTAATGAAAAACTGTTTTTT
cdr3_aa: CASSLTITTNEKLFF

cdr3_length: 15
clone_size: NA
v_call: TRBV6-5
j_call: TRBJ1-4
d_call: TRBD1
cdr3_nt: TGTGCCAGCAGTTTGGGGGACAGGGGGGGTGAAAAACTGTTTTTT
cdr3_aa: CASSLGDRGGEKLFF

cdr3_length: 15
clone_size: NA
v_call: TRBV7-3
j_call: TRBJ2-1
d_call: TRBD2
cdr3_nt: TGTGCCAGCAGCCCGAGCGGGGGGGGCTACAATGAGCAGTTCTTC
cdr3_aa: CASSPSGGGYNEQFF

cdr3_length: 17
clone_size: once
v_call: TRBV7-8
j_call: TRBJ2-2
d_call: NA
cdr3_nt: TGTGCCAGCAGCTTTGGGGCGAAGGGTTATACGTCGGGGGAGCTGTTTTTT
cdr3_aa: CASSFGAKGYTSGELFF

cdr3_length: 15
clone_size: NA
v_call: TRBV27
j_call: TRBJ2-7
d_call: TRBD1
cdr3_nt: TGTGCCAGCAGGGAAGCCGGGACAGGGGTCCGCGAGCAGTACTTC
cdr3_aa: CASREAGTGVREQYF

cdr3_length: 16
clone_size: NA
v_call: TRBV18
j_call: TRBJ1-1
d_call: NA
cdr3_nt: TGTGCCAGCTCACCCCGCAGTGTGAGGGAGGCCACTGAAGCTTTCTTT
cdr3_aa: CASSPRSVREATEAFF

cdr3_length: 15
clone_size: NA
v_call: TRBV2
j_call: TRBJ1-2
d_call: NA
cdr3_nt: TGTGCCAGCAGTGTCTCCGAGAGGCCCCTCTATGGCTACACCTTC
cdr3_aa: CASSVSERPLYGYTF

cdr3_length: 14
clone_size: once
v_call: TRBV5-8
j_call: TRBJ2-5
d_call: TRBD2
cdr3_nt: TGTGCCAGCAGCTTCCTAGCGGGAGACCCCCCCCAGTACTTC
cdr3_aa: CASSFLAGDPPQYF

cdr3_length: 15
clone_size: NA
v_call: TRBV7-2
j_call: TRBJ1-1
d_call: TRBD1
cdr3_nt: TGTGCCAGCAGCCGACAGGGGGCAAGGAACACTGAAGCTTTCTTT
cdr3_aa: CASSRQGARNTEAFF

cdr3_length: 15
clone_size: NA
v_call: TRBV4-2
j_call: TRBJ1-2
d_call: TRBD1
cdr3_nt: TGTGCCAGCAGCCAAGCTACAGGGGTAGGCTATGGCTACACCTTC
cdr3_aa: CASSQATGVGYGYTF

cdr3_length: 14
clone_size: NA
v_call: TRBV6-5
j_call: TRBJ1-2
d_call: NA
cdr3_nt: TGTGCCAGCAGTTACTCTGGCCGGGGCTATGGCTACACCTTC
cdr3_aa: CASSYSGRGYGYTF

cdr3_length: 16
clone_size: NA
v_call: TRBV13
j_call: TRBJ1-3
d_call: TRBD1
cdr3_nt: TGTGCCAGCAGCTCACGGACAGGCACCTCTGGAAACACCATATATTTT
cdr3_aa: CASSSRTGTSGNTIYF

cdr3_length: 15
clone_size: NA
v_call: TRBV7-2
j_call: TRBJ1-1
d_call: NA
cdr3_nt: TGTGCCAGCAGCCCCCGCCCGGGTATGAACACTGAAGCTTTCTTT
cdr3_aa: CASSPRPGMNTEAFF

cdr3_length: 14
clone_size: NA
v_call: TRBV7-9
j_call: TRBJ1-2
d_call: NA
cdr3_nt: TGTGCCAGCAGCTCACTATCAGGGGACTATGGCTACACCTTC
cdr3_aa: CASSSLSGDYGYTF

cdr3_length: 14
clone_size: NA
v_call: TRBV29-1
j_call: TRBJ1-1
d_call: NA
cdr3_nt: TGCAGCGTTGGCCATGGGGGGATGAACACTGAAGCTTTCTTT
cdr3_aa: CSVGHGGMNTEAFF

cdr3_length: 14
clone_size: NA
v_call: TRBV10-3
j_call: TRBJ2-3
d_call: NA
cdr3_nt: TGTGCCATCAGTGAGGGCAGGGGACACCAAGCGCAGTATTTT
cdr3_aa: CAISEGRGHQAQYF

cdr3_length: 15
clone_size: few
v_call: TRBV7-2
j_call: TRBJ2-7
d_call: NA
cdr3_nt: TGTGCCAGCAGCTTGAGTGAAGGGACTTCCTACGAGCAGTACTTC
cdr3_aa: CASSLSEGTSYEQYF

cdr3_length: 19
clone_size: NA
v_call: TRBV7-8
j_call: TRBJ1-5
d_call: NA
cdr3_nt: TGTGCCAGCAGCTTAGAATCCCGGCAGGGAACTTATAGCAATCAGCCCCAGCATTTT
cdr3_aa: CASSLESRQGTYSNQPQHF

cdr3_length: 17
clone_size: NA
v_call: TRBV14
j_call: TRBJ2-1
d_call: TRBD1
cdr3_nt: TGTGCCAGCAGCCCCCGTCCGGGGACAGGGTCGGGCAATGAGCAGTTCTTC
cdr3_aa: CASSPRPGTGSGNEQFF

cdr3_length: 16
clone_size: once
v_call: TRBV27
j_call: TRBJ2-3
d_call: NA
cdr3_nt: TGTGCCAGCAGTAGCGGATCCCGAACGAGCACAGATACGCAGTATTTT
cdr3_aa: CASSSGSRTSTDTQYF

cdr3_length: 15
clone_size: once
v_call: TRBV27
j_call: TRBJ1-3
d_call: NA
cdr3_nt: TGTGCCAGCAGTTTACGAGGCGTCTCTGGAAACACCATATATTTT
cdr3_aa: CASSLRGVSGNTIYF

cdr3_length: 16
clone_size: NA
v_call: TRBV4-2
j_call: TRBJ2-3
d_call: NA
cdr3_nt: TGTGCCAGCAGCCAAGATCGTGCCGGGGGTGGAGATACGCAGTATTTT
cdr3_aa: CASSQDRAGGGDTQYF

cdr3_length: 14
clone_size: once
v_call: TRBV10-3
j_call: TRBJ2-3
d_call: TRBD2
cdr3_nt: TGTGCCATTGAGCGGGGGGGCGGGACAGATACGCAGTATTTT
cdr3_aa: CAIERGGGTDTQYF

cdr3_length: 15
clone_size: NA
v_call: TRBV7-9
j_call: TRBJ1-3
d_call: NA
cdr3_nt: TGTGCCAGCAGCCCCAGGGTCGGTTCGGTAAACACCATATATTTT
cdr3_aa: CASSPRVGSVNTIYF